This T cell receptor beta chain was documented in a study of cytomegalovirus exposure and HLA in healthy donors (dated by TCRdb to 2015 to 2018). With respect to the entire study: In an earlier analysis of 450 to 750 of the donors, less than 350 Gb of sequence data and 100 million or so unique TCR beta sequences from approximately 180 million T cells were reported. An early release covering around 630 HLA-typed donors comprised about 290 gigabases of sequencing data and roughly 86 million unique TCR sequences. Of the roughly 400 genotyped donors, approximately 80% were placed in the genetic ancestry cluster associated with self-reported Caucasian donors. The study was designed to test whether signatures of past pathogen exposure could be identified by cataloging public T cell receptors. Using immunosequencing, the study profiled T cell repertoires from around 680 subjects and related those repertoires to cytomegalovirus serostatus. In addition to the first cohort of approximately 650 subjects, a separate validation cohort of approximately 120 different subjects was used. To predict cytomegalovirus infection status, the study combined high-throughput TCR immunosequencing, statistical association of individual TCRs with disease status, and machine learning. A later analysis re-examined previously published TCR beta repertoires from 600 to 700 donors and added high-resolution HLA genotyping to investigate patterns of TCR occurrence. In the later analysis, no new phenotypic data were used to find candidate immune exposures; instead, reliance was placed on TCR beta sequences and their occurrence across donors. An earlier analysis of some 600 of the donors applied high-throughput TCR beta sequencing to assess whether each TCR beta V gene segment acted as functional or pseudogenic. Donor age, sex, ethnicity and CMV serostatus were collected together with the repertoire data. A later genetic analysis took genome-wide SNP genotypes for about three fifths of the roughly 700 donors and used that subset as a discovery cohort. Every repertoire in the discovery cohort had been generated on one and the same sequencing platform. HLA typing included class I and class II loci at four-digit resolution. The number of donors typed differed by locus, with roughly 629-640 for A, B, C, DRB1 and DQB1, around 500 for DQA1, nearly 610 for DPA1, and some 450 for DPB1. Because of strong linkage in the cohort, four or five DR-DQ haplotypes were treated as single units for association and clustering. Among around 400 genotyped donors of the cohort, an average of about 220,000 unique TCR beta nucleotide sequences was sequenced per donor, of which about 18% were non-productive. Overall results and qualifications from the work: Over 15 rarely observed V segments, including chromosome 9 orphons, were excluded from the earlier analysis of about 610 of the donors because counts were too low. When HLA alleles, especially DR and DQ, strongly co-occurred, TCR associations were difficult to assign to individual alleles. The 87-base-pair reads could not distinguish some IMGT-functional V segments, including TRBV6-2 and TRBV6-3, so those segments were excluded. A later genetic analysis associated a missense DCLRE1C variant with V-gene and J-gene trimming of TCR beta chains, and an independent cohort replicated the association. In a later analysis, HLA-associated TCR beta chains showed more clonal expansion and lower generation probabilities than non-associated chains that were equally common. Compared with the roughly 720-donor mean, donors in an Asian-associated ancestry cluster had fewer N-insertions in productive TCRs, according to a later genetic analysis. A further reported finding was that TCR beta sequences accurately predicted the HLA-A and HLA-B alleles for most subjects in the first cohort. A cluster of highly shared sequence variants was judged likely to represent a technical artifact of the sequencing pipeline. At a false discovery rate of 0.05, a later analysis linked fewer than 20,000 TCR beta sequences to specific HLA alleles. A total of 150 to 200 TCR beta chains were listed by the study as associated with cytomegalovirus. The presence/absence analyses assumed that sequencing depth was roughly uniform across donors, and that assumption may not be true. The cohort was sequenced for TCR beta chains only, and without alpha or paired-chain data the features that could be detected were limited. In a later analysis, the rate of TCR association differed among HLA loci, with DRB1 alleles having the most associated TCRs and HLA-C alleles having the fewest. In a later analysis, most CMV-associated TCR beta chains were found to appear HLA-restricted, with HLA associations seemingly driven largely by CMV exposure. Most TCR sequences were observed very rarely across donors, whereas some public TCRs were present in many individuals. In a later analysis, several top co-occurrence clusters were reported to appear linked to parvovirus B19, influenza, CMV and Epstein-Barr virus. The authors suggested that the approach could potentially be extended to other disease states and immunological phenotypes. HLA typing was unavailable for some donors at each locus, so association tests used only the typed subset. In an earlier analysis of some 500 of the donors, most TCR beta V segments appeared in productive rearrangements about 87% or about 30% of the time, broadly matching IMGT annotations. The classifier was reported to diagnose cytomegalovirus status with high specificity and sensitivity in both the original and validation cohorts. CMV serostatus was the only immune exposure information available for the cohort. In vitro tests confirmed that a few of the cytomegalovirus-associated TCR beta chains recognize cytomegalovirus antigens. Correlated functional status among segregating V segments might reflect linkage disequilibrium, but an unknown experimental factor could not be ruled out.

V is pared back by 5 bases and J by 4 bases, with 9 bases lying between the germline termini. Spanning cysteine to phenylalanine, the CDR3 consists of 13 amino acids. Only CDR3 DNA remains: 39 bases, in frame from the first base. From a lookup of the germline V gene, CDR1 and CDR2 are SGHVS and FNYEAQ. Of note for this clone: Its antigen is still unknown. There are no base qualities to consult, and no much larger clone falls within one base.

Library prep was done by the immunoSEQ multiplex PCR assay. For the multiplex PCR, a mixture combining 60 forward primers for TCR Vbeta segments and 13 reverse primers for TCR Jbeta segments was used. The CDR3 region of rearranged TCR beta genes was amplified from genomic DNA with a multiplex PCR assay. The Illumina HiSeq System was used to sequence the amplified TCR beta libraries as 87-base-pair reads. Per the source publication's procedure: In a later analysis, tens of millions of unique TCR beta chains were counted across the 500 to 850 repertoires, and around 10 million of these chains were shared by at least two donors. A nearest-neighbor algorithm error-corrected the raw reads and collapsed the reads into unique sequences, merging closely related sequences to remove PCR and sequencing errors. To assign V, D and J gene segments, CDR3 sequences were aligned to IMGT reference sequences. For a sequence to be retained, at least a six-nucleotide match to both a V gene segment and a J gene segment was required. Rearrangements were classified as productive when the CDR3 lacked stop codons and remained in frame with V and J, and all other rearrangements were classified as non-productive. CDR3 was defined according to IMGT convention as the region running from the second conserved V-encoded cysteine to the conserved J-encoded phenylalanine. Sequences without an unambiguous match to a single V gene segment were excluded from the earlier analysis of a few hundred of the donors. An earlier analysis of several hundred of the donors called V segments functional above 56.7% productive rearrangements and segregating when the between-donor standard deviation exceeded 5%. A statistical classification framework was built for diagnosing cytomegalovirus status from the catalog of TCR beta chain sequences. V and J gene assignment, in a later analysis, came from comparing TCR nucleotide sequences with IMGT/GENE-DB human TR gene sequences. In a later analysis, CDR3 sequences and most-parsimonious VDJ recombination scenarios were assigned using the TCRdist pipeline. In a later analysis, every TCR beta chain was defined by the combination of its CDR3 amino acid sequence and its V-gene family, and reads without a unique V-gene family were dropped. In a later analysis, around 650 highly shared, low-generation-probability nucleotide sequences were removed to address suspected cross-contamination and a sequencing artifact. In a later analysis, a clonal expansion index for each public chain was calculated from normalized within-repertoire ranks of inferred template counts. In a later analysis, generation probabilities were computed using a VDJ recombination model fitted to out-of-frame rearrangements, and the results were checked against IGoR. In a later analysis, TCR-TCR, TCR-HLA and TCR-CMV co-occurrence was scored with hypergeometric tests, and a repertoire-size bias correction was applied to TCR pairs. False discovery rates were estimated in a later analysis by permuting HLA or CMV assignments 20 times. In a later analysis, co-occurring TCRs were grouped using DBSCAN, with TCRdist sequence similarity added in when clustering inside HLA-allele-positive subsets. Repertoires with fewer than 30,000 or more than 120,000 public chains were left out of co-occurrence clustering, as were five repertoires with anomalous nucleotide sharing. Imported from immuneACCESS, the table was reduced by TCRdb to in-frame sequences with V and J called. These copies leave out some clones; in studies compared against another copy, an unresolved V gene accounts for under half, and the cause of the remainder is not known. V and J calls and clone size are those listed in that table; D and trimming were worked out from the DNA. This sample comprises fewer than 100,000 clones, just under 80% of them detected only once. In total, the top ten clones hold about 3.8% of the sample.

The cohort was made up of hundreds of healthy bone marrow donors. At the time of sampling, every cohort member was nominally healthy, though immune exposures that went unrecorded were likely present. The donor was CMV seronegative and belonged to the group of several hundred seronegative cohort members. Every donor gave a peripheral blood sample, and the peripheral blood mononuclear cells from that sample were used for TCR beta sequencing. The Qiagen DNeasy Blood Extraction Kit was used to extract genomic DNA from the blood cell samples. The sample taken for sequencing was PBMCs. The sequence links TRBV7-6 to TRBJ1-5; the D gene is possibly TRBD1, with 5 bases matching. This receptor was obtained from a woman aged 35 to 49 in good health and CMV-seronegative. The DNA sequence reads TGTGCCAGCAGCGCACAGGTGAATCAGCCCCAGCATTTT. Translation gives CASSAQVNQPQHF.